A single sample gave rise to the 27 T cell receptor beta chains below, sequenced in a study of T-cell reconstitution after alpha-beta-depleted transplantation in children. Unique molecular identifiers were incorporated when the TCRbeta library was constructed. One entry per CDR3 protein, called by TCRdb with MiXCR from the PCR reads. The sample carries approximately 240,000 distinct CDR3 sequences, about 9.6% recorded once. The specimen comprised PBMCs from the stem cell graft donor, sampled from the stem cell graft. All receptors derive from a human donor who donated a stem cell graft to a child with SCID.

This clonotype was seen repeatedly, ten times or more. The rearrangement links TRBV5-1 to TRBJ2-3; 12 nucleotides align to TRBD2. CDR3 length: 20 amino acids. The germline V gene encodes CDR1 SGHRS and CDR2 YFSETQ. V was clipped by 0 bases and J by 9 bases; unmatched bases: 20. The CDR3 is CASSLGTRSSGGARLSTQYF. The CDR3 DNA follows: TGCGCCAGCAGCTTGGGTACGCGGTCTAGCGGGGGGGCTAGGCTATCGACGCAGTATTTT.

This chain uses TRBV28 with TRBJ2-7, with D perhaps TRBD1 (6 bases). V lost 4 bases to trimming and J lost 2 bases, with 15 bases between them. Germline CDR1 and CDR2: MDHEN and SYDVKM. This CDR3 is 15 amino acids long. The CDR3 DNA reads TGTGCCAGCAGTTCTGCAAGGACAGCAACCTACGAGCAGTACTTC. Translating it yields CASSSARTATYEQYF.

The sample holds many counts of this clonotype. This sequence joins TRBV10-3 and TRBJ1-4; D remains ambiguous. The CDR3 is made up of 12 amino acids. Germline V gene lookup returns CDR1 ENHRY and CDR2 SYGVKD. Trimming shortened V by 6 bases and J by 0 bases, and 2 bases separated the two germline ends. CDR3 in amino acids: CAISATNEKLFF. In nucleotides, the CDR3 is TGTGCCATCAGCGCAACTAATGAAAAACTGTTTTTT.

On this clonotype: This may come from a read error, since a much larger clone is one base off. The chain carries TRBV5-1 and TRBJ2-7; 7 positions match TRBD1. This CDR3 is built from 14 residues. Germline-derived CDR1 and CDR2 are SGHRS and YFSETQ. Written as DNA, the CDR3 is TGCGCCAGCAGCCTCGACAGGGTCCGGTACGAGCATTACTTC. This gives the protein CASSLDRVRYEHYF.

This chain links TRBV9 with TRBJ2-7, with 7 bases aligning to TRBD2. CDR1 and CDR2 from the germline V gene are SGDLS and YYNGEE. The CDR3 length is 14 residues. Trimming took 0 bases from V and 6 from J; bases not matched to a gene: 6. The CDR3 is CASSVGLGGFEQYF. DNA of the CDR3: TGTGCCAGCAGCGTAGGTCTGGGAGGGTTCGAGCAGTACTTC.

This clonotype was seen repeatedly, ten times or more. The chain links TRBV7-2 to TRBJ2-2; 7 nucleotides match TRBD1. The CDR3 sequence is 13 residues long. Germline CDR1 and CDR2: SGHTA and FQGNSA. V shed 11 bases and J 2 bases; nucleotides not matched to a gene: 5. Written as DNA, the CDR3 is TGTGCCTCTGACAGGGAAAACACCGGGGAGCTGTTTTTT. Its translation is CASDRENTGELFF.

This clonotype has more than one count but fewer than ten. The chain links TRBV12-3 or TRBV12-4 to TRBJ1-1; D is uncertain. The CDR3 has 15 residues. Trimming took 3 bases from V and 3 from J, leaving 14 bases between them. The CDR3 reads CASSFQAGRDTEAFF. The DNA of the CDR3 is TGTGCCAGCAGTTTCCAAGCGGGCCGAGACACTGAAGCTTTCTTT.

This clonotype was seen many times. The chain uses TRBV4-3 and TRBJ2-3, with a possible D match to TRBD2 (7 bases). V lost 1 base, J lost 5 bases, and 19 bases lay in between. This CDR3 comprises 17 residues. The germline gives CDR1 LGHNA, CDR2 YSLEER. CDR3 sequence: CASSQGVGGGARDTQYF. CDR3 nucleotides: TGCGCCAGCAGCCAAGGTGTTGGGGGGGGGGCCCGAGATACGCAGTATTTT.

This CDR3 is CSAPDASGADTQYF. CDR3 coding DNA: TGCAGTGCCCCTGATGCTAGCGGGGCAGATACGCAGTATTTT. The chain couples TRBV20-1 to TRBJ2-3; 9 bases align to TRBD2. The CDR3 length is 14 residues. With 6 bases clipped from V and 4 bases from J, the junction kept 8 bases outside the gene matches. Germline V gene lookup returns CDR1 DFQATT and CDR2 SNEGSKA (reference sequence).

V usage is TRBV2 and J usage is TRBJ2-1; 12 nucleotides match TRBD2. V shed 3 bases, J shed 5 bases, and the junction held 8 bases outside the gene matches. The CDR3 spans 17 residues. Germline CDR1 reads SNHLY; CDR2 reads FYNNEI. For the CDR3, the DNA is TGTGCCAGCAGTGAGTGGCTAGCGGGGGGGTCTCACAATGAGCAGTTCTTC. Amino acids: CASSEWLAGGSHNEQFF.

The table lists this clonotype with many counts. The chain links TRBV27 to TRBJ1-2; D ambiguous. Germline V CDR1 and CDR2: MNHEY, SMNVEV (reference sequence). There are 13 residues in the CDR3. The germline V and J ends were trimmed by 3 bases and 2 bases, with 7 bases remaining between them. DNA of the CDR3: TGTGCCAGCAGTTTTAGGCTGAACTATGGCTACACCTTC. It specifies CASSFRLNYGYTF.

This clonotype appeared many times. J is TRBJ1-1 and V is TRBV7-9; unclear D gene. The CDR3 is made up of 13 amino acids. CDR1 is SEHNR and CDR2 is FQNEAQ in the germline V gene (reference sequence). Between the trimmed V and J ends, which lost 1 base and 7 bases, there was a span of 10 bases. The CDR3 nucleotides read TGTGCCAGCAGCTTAGGAGGACTGTATGAAGCTTTCTTT. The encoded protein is CASSLGGLYEAFF.

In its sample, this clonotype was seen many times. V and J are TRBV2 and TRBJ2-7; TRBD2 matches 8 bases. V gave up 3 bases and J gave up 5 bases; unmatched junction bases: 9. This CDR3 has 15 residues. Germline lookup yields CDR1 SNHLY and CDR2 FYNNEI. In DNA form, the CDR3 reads TGTGCCAGCAGTGATGTCGGGGGGGCATACGACGAGCAGTACTTC. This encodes CASSDVGGAYDEQYF.

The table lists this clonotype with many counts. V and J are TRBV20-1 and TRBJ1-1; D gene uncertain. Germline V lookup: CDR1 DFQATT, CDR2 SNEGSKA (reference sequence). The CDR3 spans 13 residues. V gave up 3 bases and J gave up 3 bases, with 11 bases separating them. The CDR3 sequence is CSARLLRDTEAFF. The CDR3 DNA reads TGCAGTGCTAGGTTGTTACGGGACACTGAAGCTTTCTTT.

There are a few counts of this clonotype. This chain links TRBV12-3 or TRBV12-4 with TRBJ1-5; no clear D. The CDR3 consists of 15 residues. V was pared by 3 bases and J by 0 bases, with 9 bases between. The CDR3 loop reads CASSFRRDSNQPQHF. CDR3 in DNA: TGTGCCAGCAGTTTCAGGCGAGATAGCAATCAGCCCCAGCATTTT.

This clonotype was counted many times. CDR3 sequence: CASSYSQGTTKNIQYF. CDR3 in DNA: TGTGCCAGCAGTTACTCACAGGGGACGACCAAAAACATTCAGTACTTC. V gene TRBV6-5 combines with J gene TRBJ2-4, with TRBD1 identical over 7 bases. This CDR3 spans 16 amino acids. CDR1 MNHEY and CDR2 SVGAGI come from the germline V gene. J lost 2 bases, V lost 0 bases, and 4 bases had no gene match.

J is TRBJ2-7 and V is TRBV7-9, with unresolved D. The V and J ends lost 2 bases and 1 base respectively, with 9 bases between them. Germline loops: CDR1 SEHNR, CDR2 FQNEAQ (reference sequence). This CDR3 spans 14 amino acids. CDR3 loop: CASSLPSGSYEQYF. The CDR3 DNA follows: TGTGCCAGCAGCTTACCGTCCGGATCCTACGAGCAGTACTTC.

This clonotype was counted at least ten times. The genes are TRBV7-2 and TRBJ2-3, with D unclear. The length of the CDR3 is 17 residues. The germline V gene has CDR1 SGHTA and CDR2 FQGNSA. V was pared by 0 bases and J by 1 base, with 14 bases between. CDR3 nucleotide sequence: TGTGCCAGCAGCTTAGCAGAGACCTTCCGGGGCACAGATACGCAGTATTTT. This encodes CASSLAETFRGTDTQYF.

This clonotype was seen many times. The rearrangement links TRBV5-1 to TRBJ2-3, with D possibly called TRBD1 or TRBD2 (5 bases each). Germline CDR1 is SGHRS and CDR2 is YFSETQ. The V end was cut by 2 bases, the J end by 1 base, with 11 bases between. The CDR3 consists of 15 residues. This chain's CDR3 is CASSFGVGGTDTQYF. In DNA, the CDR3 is TGCGCCAGCAGCTTCGGGGTAGGGGGCACAGATACGCAGTATTTT.

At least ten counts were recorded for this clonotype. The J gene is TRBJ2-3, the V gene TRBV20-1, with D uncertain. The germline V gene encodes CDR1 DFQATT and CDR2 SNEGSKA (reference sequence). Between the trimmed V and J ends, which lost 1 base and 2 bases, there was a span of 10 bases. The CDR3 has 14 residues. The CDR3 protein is CSARARLVTDTQYF. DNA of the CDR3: TGCAGTGCTAGAGCTAGGCTTGTCACAGATACGCAGTATTTT.

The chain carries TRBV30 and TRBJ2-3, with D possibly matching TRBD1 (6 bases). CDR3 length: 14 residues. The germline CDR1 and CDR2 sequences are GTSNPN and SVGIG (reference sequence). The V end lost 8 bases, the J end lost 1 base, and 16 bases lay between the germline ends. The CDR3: CALTRTVGTDTQYF. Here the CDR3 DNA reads TGTGCCCTCACTCGGACAGTAGGCACAGATACGCAGTATTTT.

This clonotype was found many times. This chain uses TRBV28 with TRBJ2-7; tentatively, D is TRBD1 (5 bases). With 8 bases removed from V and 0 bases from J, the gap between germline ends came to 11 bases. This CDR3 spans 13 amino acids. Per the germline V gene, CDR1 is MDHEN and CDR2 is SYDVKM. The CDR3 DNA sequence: TGTGCCAGCCTGGACACCCGCTCCTACGAGCAGTACTTC. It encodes CASLDTRSYEQYF.

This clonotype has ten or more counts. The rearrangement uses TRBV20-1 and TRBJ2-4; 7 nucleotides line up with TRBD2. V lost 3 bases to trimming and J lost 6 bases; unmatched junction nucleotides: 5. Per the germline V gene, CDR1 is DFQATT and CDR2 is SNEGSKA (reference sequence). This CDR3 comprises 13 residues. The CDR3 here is CSARSGALNIQYF. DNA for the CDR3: TGCAGTGCTAGGAGCGGGGCCCTAAACATTCAGTACTTC.

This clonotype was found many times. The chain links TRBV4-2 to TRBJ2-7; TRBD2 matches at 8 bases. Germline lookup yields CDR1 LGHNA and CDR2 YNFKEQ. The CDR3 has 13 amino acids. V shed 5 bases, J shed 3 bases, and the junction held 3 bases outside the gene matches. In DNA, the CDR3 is TGTGCCAGCAGCGCCGGGGGGGGCTACGAGCAGTACTTC. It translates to CASSAGGGYEQYF.

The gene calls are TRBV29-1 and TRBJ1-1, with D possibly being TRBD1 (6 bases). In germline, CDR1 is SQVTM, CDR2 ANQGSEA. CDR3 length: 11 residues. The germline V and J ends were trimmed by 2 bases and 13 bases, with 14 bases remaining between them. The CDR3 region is CSVERRGSDFF. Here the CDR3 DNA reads TGCAGCGTTGAAAGGAGGGGGTCTGATTTCTTT.

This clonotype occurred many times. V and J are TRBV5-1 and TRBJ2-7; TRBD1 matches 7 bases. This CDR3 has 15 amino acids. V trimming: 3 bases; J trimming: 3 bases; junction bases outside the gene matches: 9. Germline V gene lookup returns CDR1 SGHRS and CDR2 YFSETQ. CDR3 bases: TGCGCCAGCAGCTACGACAGGGAGAAATTCTACGAGCAGTACTTC. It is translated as CASSYDREKFYEQYF.

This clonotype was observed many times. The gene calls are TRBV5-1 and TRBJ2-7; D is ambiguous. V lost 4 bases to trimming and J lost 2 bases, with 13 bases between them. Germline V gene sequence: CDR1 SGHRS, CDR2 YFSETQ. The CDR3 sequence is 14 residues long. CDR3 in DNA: TGCGCCAGCAGCGAGATGCCGGTAACCTACGAGCAGTACTTC. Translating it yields CASSEMPVTYEQYF.